The source of this T cell receptor beta chain is a study of T cell responses to AZD1222 COVID-19 vaccine. Overall study findings and caveats: The study identified only a handful of AZD1222 recipients as seropositive at baseline. White British donors predominated, females outnumbered males, and clonal diversity was possibly underestimated. Unmutated variant regions are reportedly targeted by nearly half of spike-specific TCRs.

The CDR3 spans 13 residues. The germline V gene encodes CDR1 SEHNR and CDR2 FQNEAQ (reference sequence). The V and J ends lost 1 base and 6 bases respectively, with 8 bases between them. The repertoire was sequenced with immunoSEQ multiplex PCR; TCRdb's copy has only in-frame clones and lacks some. The sample has more than 100,000 clones; 75% to 95% are singletons. Worth noting for this clone: The antigen remains undetermined.

This TCR came from an adult who received the AZD1222 COVID-19 vaccine. The gene calls are TRBV7-9 and TRBJ2-3, with D hard to call. The sequencing here drew on peripheral blood, taken 28 days after the second AZD1222 dose. DNA of the CDR3: TGTGCCAGCAGCTTAGGGGTTGTGGATACGCAGTATTTT. Its protein product is CASSLGVVDTQYF. The variable domain in full, with the rest retrieved from reference TRBV7-9 and TRBJ2-3, is DTGVSQNPRHKITKRGQNVTFRCDPISEHNRLYWYRQTLGQGPEFLTYFQNEAQLEKSRLLSDRFSAERPKGSFSTLEIQRTEQGDSAMYLCASSLGVVDTQYFGPGTRLTVL.